These 5 T cell receptor beta chains were sequenced from one sample in a study of blood T cell repertoires in COVID-19. Some clones are missing from TCRdb's copy, which holds only in-frame ones; the method was immunoSEQ multiplex PCR. This table has approximately 210,000 clones, roughly 88% appearing once. The sample was peripheral blood. The receptors stem from a woman aged 40 to 50 who had recovered from COVID-19.

This sequence joins TRBV3-1 (or the pseudogene TRBV3-2) and TRBJ2-1, with 8 positions matching TRBD2. Per germline, CDR1 LGHDT and CDR2 YNNKEL (reference sequence). The V gene end was trimmed by 4 bases and the J gene end by 0 bases; junction bases not matched to a gene: 2. CDR3 length equals 15 residues. The CDR3, as DNA: TGTGCCAGCAGCCCGGGGGGGAGCTCCTACAATGAGCAGTTCTTC. This translates into CASSPGGSSYNEQFF.

The V and J genes are TRBV7-3 and TRBJ2-1; 11 nucleotides line up with TRBD2. Germline lookup yields CDR1 SGHTA and CDR2 FQGTGA. The CDR3 is 16 amino acids. V lost 2 bases, J lost 8 bases, and 8 bases stayed unmatched. CDR3 region: CASSLFTSGSFDEQFF. The CDR3 coding sequence is TGTGCCAGCAGCTTATTCACTAGCGGGAGCTTCGATGAGCAGTTCTTC. Full variable domain (remainder filled in from reference TRBV7-3 and TRBJ2-1): GAGVSQTPSNKVTEKGKYVELRCDPISGHTALYWYRQSLGQGPEFLIYFQGTGAADDSGLPNDRFFAVRPEGSVSTLKIQRTERGDSAVYLCASSLFTSGSFDEQFFGPGTRLTVL.

This chain's CDR3 is CASSRDQDTEAFF. CDR3 nucleotides: TGTGCCAGCTCGAGGGATCAGGACACTGAAGCTTTCTTT. This rearrangement joins TRBV18 to TRBJ1-1; no firm D call. Trimming pared 6 bases from V and 3 bases from J, leaving 11 bases between. The CDR3 runs 13 residues. Germline V gene sequence: CDR1 KGHSH, CDR2 LQKENI.

The chain uses TRBV6-4 and TRBJ1-5, with 7 bases that match TRBD1. This CDR3 contains 18 residues. Germline assignment: CDR1 MRHNA and CDR2 SNTAGT. After removal of 2 bases from V and 1 base from J, the junction contained 11 bases not matched to a gene. CDR3 coding DNA: TGTGCCAGCAGTGACGAATGGGGACAGTTTTCGAGCAATCAGCCCCAGCATTTT. Its translation is CASSDEWGQFSSNQPQHF.

The genes are TRBV28 and TRBJ2-7; D not certain. Trimming took 1 base from V and 0 from J, leaving 7 bases between them. The germline V gene encodes CDR1 MDHEN and CDR2 SYDVKM. The length of the CDR3 is 14 residues. CDR3 in amino acids: CASSLSVGSYEQYF. In nucleotides, the CDR3 is TGTGCCAGCAGTTTATCGGTCGGCTCCTACGAGCAGTACTTC.